This T cell receptor beta chain appears in the sequencing data of a study of T cells in Graves' hyperthyroidism and ophthalmopathy. Authors of the study amplified TCR beta CDR3 regions from RNA transcripts. The HTBI primer set was used in a first-round RT-PCR of the TCR CDR3. TCRdb itself ran the multiplex PCR reads through MiXCR, one entry per CDR3 protein. The sample consists of about 570,000 distinct CDR3 sequences, 46% of them appearing once. In germline, CDR1 is SGHAT, CDR2 FQNNGV. CDR3 length: 17 residues. Study results and limitations: Stable hyperthyroidism and ophthalmopathy were separated using 13 V-J signatures. Model output signaled ophthalmopathy a median 6.5 months ahead of onset.

Note on this clonotype: What it binds is unknown. Its ends do not fully match the called genes, so a read error is possible.

The TCR was taken from an adult woman with Graves' disease, either hyperthyroidism or ophthalmopathy (not recorded which). The chain employs TRBV11-2 and TRBJ2-2; 11 nucleotides match TRBD2. The specimen sequenced was peripheral blood or thyroid tissue (not recorded which). CDR3 region: CASSSRTGLADAGELFF. The CDR3 coding sequence is TGTGCCAGTAGCTCCCGCACGGGACTAGCGGACGCCGGGGAGCTGTTTTTT.